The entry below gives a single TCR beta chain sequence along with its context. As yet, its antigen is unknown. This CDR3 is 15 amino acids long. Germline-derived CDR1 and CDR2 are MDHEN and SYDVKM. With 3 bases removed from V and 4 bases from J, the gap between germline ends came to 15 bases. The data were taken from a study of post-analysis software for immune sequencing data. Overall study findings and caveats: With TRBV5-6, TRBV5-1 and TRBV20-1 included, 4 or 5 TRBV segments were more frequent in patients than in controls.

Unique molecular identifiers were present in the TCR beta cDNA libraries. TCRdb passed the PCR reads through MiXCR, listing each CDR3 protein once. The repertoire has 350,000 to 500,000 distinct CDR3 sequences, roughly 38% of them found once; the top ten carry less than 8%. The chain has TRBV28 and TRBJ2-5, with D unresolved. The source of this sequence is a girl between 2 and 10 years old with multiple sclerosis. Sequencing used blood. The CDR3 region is CASSFPQAGPETQYF. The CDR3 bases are TGTGCCAGCAGTTTTCCTCAGGCTGGACCAGAGACCCAGTACTTC.